Included here is one TCR beta chain sequence, with context. Its cognate antigen is unknown. The CDR3 extends over 16 amino acids. Trimming took off 6 bases at V and 4 bases at J, with 19 bases between the two ends. Germline CDR1 is MDHEN and CDR2 is SYDVKM. These data originate in a study of Ad26.COV2.S vaccination and SARS-CoV-2 variants. Whole-study results and caveats: Comparability of non-spike TCR breadth was observed across vaccine and placebo recipients. People given the vaccine had a wider spike-specific TCR breadth than placebo recipients did. Following vaccination, spike-specific CD8+ and CD4+ T cell responses reportedly exhibited substantial breadth.

The data were produced by immunoSEQ multiplex PCR, yet TCRdb's version contains in-frame clones alone and is incomplete. Here the sample spans fewer than 150,000 clones, 86% being singletons. Source: peripheral blood, taken after recovery from COVID-19. The TCR was taken from a human donor who had recovered from COVID-19. The chain uses TRBV28 and TRBJ2-4; either TRBD1 or TRBD2 may fit D (6 bases each). DNA for the CDR3: TGTGCCAGCAGCCGCGGGACATTAGGAGCAAAAAACATTCAGTACTTC. Translating it yields CASSRGTLGAKNIQYF.